This TCR beta chain was sequenced for a study of human T cells and chemical hapten exposure (TCRdb year 2021). As for the study more broadly: For sensitization, 2% DPC in acetone was applied to a roughly 2 cm by roughly 2 cm area of upper inner arm skin. Weekly therapeutic DPC doses were additionally applied to the scalp of patients throughout the roughly 23-week study period. Patch tests used Finn chambers with 0.01% DPC on the upper back, scored after 6 days by International Contact Dermatitis Research Group standards. Blood samples were taken from patients before sensitization (week 0) and then at 2, 6 and about 24 weeks after DPC sensitization. About 29 alopecia patients gave blood for TCR sequencing at one to four time points (pre-sensitization, 2, 6 and 24 weeks). The study tracked peripheral blood TCR repertoire changes in vivo during primary and secondary sensitization to the hapten diphenylcyclopropenone (DPC) in alopecia patients. Libraries were pooled for sequencing, and variation in per-sample TCR yields was attributed mainly to small differences in library volumes within the pool. The mostly female patient cohort included alopecia areata with under or over 50% scalp involvement, alopecia totalis and alopecia universalis.

The paper's findings and limits, for the study overall: Patch test score was positively correlated with the number of PT1 expanded TCRs, with significance at thresholds 8, 16 and 32 but not at 4. DPC sensitization did not change the number of TCRs with a frequency above 1 in 1000, and there was no evidence of changes in global repertoire structure. Alopecia, a presumed autoimmune disease, was present in all patients, so the immune response of the patients might differ from that of healthy individuals. Repeated subsampling changed both the strength of the expansion versus patch-test correlation and the threshold at which that correlation became significant. Expanded TCRs formed significantly more large CDR3 similarity clusters than pre-sensitization or healthy control sets, consistent with antigen-driven responses.

As to this clonotype: The antigen it binds to is not known. No base quality information exists; no much larger clone differs at one position.

Explained via the paper, the time point label denotes: pre-sensitization, week 0. The treatment or condition label on this specimen signifies: therapeutic diphenylcyclopropenone sensitization with weekly scalp DPC. At each patch-test visit, blood was drawn before the patch test was applied. To be eligible, patients had to be aged 18 to 70, diagnosed with alopecia and judged suitable for DPC therapy, while pregnant patients were excluded. Total RNA was extracted from unfractionated whole blood collected in Tempus Blood RNA tubes. V gives up 0 bases and J gives up 4 bases, and the segment between their germline ends measures 7 bases. Reading from cysteine to phenylalanine, the CDR3 counts 14 amino acids. The CDR3 DNA has 42 bases and is translated from base 1. Reading the germline V gene gives CDR1 LGHNA and CDR2 YNFKEQ. The library was prepared using RACE. Sequenced using a NextSeq 500. During library preparation, unique molecular identifiers were attached to individual cDNA molecules so that TCRs could be counted in a quantitative, reproducible way. Each blood RNA sample was used to sequence both TCR alpha and TCR beta chains. In the authors' own workflow: Samples had a median of 95,638 TCRs, with a range from 23,224 to 690,600. The Decombinator software suite was used to annotate the V, J and CDR3 of the TCR reads. To make PS versus PT1 abundance plots, every sample was subsampled to the same number of TCRs (28,000). TCRs were defined as expanded if absent before sensitization and observed at least eight times at the 2-week time point. TCRdb's own reprocessing of the public reads used fastp at Q25 and MiXCR and kept productive beta chains. Merged by CDR3 protein, the rows form single entries marked with the most common genes and DNA. For this entry, the V and J calls and clone size follow TCRdb and not the study's own pipeline. The sample has 380,000 or so distinct CDR3 sequences on record, around 5.5% of them singletons. The ten largest make up about 8.2% of the sample.

This chain joins TRBV4-2 to TRBJ2-1; too little of a D gene remains to name it. The sequences come from whole blood, collected in connection with sensitization to the hapten diphenylcyclopropenone (DPC). The sequence came from a woman under 30 with alopecia areata. Some clones in this sample may be carry-over from other donors' samples. For the CDR3, the sequence is CASSQESAYNEQFF. The sequenced DNA is TGTGCCAGCAGCCAAGAGTCTGCGTACAATGAGCAGTTCTTC.